This paragraph reports one T cell receptor (beta chain). The source of the sample is a study of blood T cell repertoires in COVID-19. Study-wide background: PBMCs, B-cell-depleted T cells, or T cells provided the cDNA or gDNA that made up the material.

Here immunoSEQ multiplex PCR was the method, and the copy in TCRdb shows in-frame clones only, minus some. The sample yields 60,000 to 75,000 clones, about nine tenths seen once. V lost 5 bases, J lost 4 bases, and 16 bases stayed unmatched. The CDR3 is made up of 17 amino acids. In germline, CDR1 is SGHTA, CDR2 FQGNSA. The chain couples TRBV7-2 to TRBJ2-5; 7 bases align to TRBD2. The receptor comes from a man aged 50 to 60 with active COVID-19. The specimen was peripheral blood. The CDR3 DNA sequence: TGTGCCAGCAGCCCCTCCCGGGCGGGGGATGGAGTAGAGACCCAGTACTTC. Residues: CASSPSRAGDGVETQYF.